This T cell receptor (beta chain) was identified during a study of cytomegalovirus exposure and HLA in healthy donors. Study results and limitations: In all likelihood, a cluster of highly shared sequence variants was a sequencing artifact. No immune exposure information besides CMV serostatus was available. According to reports, the classifier identified cytomegalovirus status with high specificity and sensitivity.

With respect to this clone: Its antigen is undetermined.

PCR was performed using 60 Vbeta and 13 Jbeta primers. Per the original methods: In a later analysis, the count reached some 88 million unique TCR beta chains, with 10 million to 14 million shared. Here immunoSEQ multiplex PCR was the method, and the copy in TCRdb shows in-frame clones only, minus some. The DNA was the basis for D and trimming; V, J and clone size are from that table. The repertoire holds fewer than 200,000 clones, with about 86% as singletons. V lost 6 bases to trimming and J lost 2 bases, with 13 bases between them. Germline values: CDR1 MNHNS, CDR2 SASEGT. CDR3 length equals 14 residues.

The V gene is TRBV6-1, the J gene TRBJ2-5; D is perhaps TRBD2 (6 bases). Input material: PBMCs. This TCR was recovered from a woman between 25 and 40 years old in good health and CMV-seronegative. The CDR3 here is CASSTSAGQETQYF. In nucleotides, the CDR3 is TGTGCCAGCAGCACCTCGGCGGGGCAAGAGACCCAGTACTTC.